This TCR beta chain is from a study of beta chain features in type 1 diabetes. V was shortened by 2 bases and J by 6 bases, with 5 bases between the two germline ends. Per the germline V gene, CDR1 is SGHAT and CDR2 is FQDESV (reference sequence). The CDR3 has 12 residues. Note on this clone: Its antigen is as yet unknown.

Study results and caveats: Patients with type 1 diabetes carried fewer insertions and had more deletions at their VDJ junctions. Because the template was cDNA, high-expressing cells might be over-represented.

Of the isolated RNA, all was reverse transcribed, and so the sequenced material was expressed TCRB transcripts. Produced via immunoSEQ multiplex PCR; TCRdb's table is partial and in-frame only. The sample has hundreds of thousands of clones; roughly a sixth are singletons. The sample was naive CD4+ T cells from blood. V and J are TRBV11-1 and TRBJ2-1; no reliable D call. This TCR was recovered from a man between 18 and 35 years old in good health. The CDR3 reads CASSLPANEQFF. The CDR3 DNA is TGTGCCAGCAGCTTACCAGCCAATGAGCAGTTCTTC.